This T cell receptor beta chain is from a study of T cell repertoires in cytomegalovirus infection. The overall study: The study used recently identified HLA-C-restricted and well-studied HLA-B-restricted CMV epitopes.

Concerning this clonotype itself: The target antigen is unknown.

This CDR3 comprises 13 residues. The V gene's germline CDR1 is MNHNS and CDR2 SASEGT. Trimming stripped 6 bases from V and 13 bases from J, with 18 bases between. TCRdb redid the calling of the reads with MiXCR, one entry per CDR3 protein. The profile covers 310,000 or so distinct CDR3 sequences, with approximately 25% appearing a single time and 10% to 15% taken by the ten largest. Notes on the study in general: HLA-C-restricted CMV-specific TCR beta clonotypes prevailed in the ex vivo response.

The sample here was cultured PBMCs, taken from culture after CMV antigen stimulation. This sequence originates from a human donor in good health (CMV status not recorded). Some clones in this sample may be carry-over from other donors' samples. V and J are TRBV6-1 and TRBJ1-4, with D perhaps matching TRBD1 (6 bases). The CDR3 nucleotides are TGTGCCAGCAGATTTTCAGGGGCGCCTAGACTGTTTTTT. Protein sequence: CASRFSGAPRLFF.